The next 5 T cell receptor beta chains were all read from a single sample in a study of T cell responses to AZD1222 COVID-19 vaccine. Repertoires were generated with immunoSEQ multiplex PCR, while TCRdb's copy carries only in-frame clones and drops some. This table holds 70,000 to 95,000 clones, over 80% found once. The source was peripheral blood, collected 28 days after the second AZD1222 dose. The receptors were gathered from an adult who received the AZD1222 COVID-19 vaccine.

The V call is TRBV27, the J call TRBJ2-2; D perhaps matches TRBD2 (5 bases). Deletions cut 6 bases from V and 2 bases from J, with 16 bases between. This CDR3 spans 16 amino acids. Germline V gene lookup returns CDR1 MNHEY and CDR2 SMNVEV (reference sequence). The CDR3 reads CASSPRTPLNTGELFF. The DNA of the CDR3 is TGTGCCAGCAGCCCCCGGACTCCCCTTAACACCGGGGAGCTGTTTTTT.

The rearrangement uses TRBV6-5 and TRBJ1-1; D remains ambiguous. Germline loops: CDR1 MNHEY, CDR2 SVGAGI. The CDR3 is 14 amino acids. V lost 6 bases and J lost 0, with 11 bases in between. For the CDR3, the DNA is TGTGCCAGCAGCCCGACAATCATGAACACTGAAGCTTTCTTT. Translated, it gives CASSPTIMNTEAFF.

The chain couples TRBV5-1 to TRBJ2-1; TRBD2 might be the D (5 bases). The CDR3 loop spans 15 amino acids. Trimming shortened V by 3 bases and J by 7 bases, and 17 bases separated the two germline ends. In germline, CDR1 is SGHRS, CDR2 YFSETQ. CDR3 residues: CASSSSGVRTNEQFF. The CDR3 nucleotides read TGCGCCAGCAGCTCCTCCGGGGTCCGGACTAATGAGCAGTTCTTC.

The V call is TRBV5-1, the J call TRBJ2-7, with D unresolved. The germline V gene encodes CDR1 SGHRS and CDR2 YFSETQ. The CDR3 totals 15 residues. Trimming pared 0 bases from V and 4 bases from J, leaving 14 bases between. CDR3 coding DNA: TGCGCCAGCAGCTTGGCGGGCCGTACTGATTACGAGCAGTACTTC. Encoded protein: CASSLAGRTDYEQYF.

J is TRBJ2-1 and V is TRBV27; 15 bases fit TRBD2. Trimming at V came to 3 bases and at J to 2 bases, leaving 5 bases not matched to a gene. CDR1 and CDR2 (germline): MNHEY, SMNVEV (reference sequence). This CDR3 is built from 18 residues. The CDR3 reads CASSFPGTSGGTYNEQFF. CDR3 DNA sequence: TGTGCCAGCAGTTTCCCGGGGACTAGCGGGGGGACCTACAATGAGCAGTTCTTC.